This entry features one TCR beta chain sequence. Original analysis: It was from reference gene primer amplification that nucleated cell counts were estimated. Assay used: immunoSEQ multiplex PCR; TCRdb lists only in-frame clones, some missing. V and J calls plus clone size are reproduced from that table; the DNA served to infer D and trimming. This sample carries around 200,000 clones, 86% of them seen once, and the ten largest clones take 2.5% to 4%. The sample is drawn from a study of blood T cell repertoires in COVID-19. Overall study context: There were acute and convalescent COVID-19 samples, and they came from the United States, Italy and Spain. PBMCs, B-cell-depleted T cells, or T cells provided the cDNA or gDNA that made up the material.

Germline V gives CDR1 SGDLS, CDR2 YYNGEE. The CDR3 is 17 amino acids. V shed 3 bases and J shed 2 bases, with 17 bases lying between them. This sequence was found in an older man with acute or convalescent COVID-19. What was sequenced was peripheral blood. This chain uses TRBV9 with TRBJ1-4, with a tentative D call TRBD1 (5 bases). Written as DNA, the CDR3 is TGTGCCAGCAGCGCCCGACCCTTGGCAGGGACTAATGAAAAACTGTTTTTT. This codes for CASSARPLAGTNEKLFF.